Presented here are 19 T cell receptor beta chains from one specimen sequenced in a study of T cell responses to AZD1222 COVID-19 vaccine. Assay used: immunoSEQ multiplex PCR; TCRdb lists only in-frame clones, some missing. This table holds about 120,000 clones, 70% to 90% found once. The sequences come from peripheral blood, collected on day 0 of AZD1222 vaccination. The receptors here all came from an adult in good health.

This chain connects TRBV9 to TRBJ1-1; tentative D call: TRBD1 (6 bases). In germline, CDR1 is SGDLS, CDR2 YYNGEE. The CDR3 extends over 15 amino acids. Trimming shortened V by 1 base and J by 6 bases, and 16 bases separated the two germline ends. CDR3 in amino acids: CASSVRWDTIPEAFF. The CDR3 DNA reads as TGTGCCAGCAGCGTACGGTGGGACACGATCCCTGAAGCTTTCTTT.

The V gene is TRBV6-1, the J gene TRBJ2-1; 9 bases map to TRBD2. This CDR3 contains 13 residues. The germline CDR1 and CDR2 sequences are MNHNS and SASEGT. V lost 3 bases to trimming and J lost 8 bases; unmatched junction nucleotides: 2. The CDR3 spells CASSESGGHEQFF. CDR3 nucleotide sequence: TGTGCCAGCAGTGAGAGCGGGGGGCATGAGCAGTTCTTC.

This clone has just a few counts. CDR3 DNA: TGCGCCAGCAGCCAAGACCCCAGGGGGAACACCGGGGAGCTGTTTTTT. Its translation is CASSQDPRGNTGELFF. This chain connects TRBV4-1 to TRBJ2-2, with a tentative D call TRBD1 (6 bases). The CDR3 is made up of 16 amino acids. The V gene lost 0 bases and the J gene lost 1 base, with 9 bases spanning the gap. Germline V CDR1 and CDR2: MGHRA, YSYEKL.

The chain recombines TRBV7-2 with TRBJ2-7, with TRBD2 identical over 14 bases. Germline loops: CDR1 SGHTA, CDR2 FQGNSA. Trimming took 3 bases from V and 0 from J; bases not matched to a gene: 7. This CDR3 spans 18 amino acids. CDR3: CASSFVGTSGSTSYEQYF. The DNA of the CDR3 is TGTGCCAGCAGCTTCGTTGGGACTAGCGGGAGCACCTCCTACGAGCAGTACTTC.

The rearrangement joins TRBV28 to TRBJ1-5; D ambiguous. The CDR3 consists of 12 residues. The V end was cut by 6 bases, the J end by 0 bases, with 3 bases between. Germline assignment: CDR1 MDHEN and CDR2 SYDVKM. The CDR3 DNA follows: TGTGCCAGCAGCGGTAGCAATCAGCCCCAGCATTTT. As protein: CASSGSNQPQHF.

The chain carries TRBV6-5 and TRBJ2-1, with TRBD1 matching 12 bases. Losses at the gene ends were 4 bases for V and 9 bases for J; bases not matched to a gene: 4. The CDR3 runs to 14 residues. Looked up from germline, CDR1 is MNHEY and CDR2 is SVGAGI. In nucleotides, the CDR3 is TGTGCCAGCAGTTCCGGGACAGGGGGCGTTGAGCAGTTCTTC. It is translated as CASSSGTGGVEQFF.

This clone turned up a few times. The rearrangement joins TRBV7-2 to TRBJ1-2, with no clear D. Germline V gives CDR1 SGHTA, CDR2 FQGNSA. Trimming shortened V by 2 bases and J by 2 bases, and 15 bases separated the two germline ends. The CDR3 contains 16 residues. CDR3 sequence reads: CASSLFGRRLNYGYTF. As DNA, the CDR3 is TGTGCCAGCAGCTTATTTGGCAGACGACTAAACTATGGCTACACCTTC.

The gene calls are TRBV15 and TRBJ2-7; TRBD1 aligns across 8 bases. Germline assignment: CDR1 LNHNV and CDR2 YYDKDF (reference sequence). The CDR3 length is 14 residues. J gave up 2 bases and V 5 bases, and 5 bases lay outside the gene matches. The CDR3 sequence is CATSSQDRAYEQYF. The CDR3 nucleotides are TGTGCCACCAGCTCTCAGGACAGGGCCTACGAGCAGTACTTC.

The V call is TRBV11-3, the J call TRBJ2-3; D is unclear. Trimming shortened V by 4 bases and J by 2 bases, and 4 bases separated the two germline ends. Germline CDR1 SGHNT, CDR2 YENEEA. This CDR3 is built from 12 residues. The CDR3 nucleotides read TGTGCCAGCAGCTCCATCACAGATACGCAGTATTTT. Protein product: CASSSITDTQYF.

V usage is TRBV28 and J usage is TRBJ1-5; D remains ambiguous. Per the germline V gene, CDR1 is MDHEN and CDR2 is SYDVKM. This CDR3 has 10 residues. V lost 7 bases to trimming and J lost 8 bases, with 6 bases between them. CDR3 residues: CASNSEPQHF. CDR3 coding DNA: TGTGCCAGCAATTCGGAGCCCCAGCATTTT.

The V call is TRBV7-9, the J call TRBJ2-7; a possible D gene is TRBD2 (5 bases). Trimming pared 2 bases from V and 2 bases from J, leaving 10 bases between. Germline CDR1 and CDR2: SEHNR and FQNEAQ (reference sequence). The CDR3 extends over 14 amino acids. The CDR3 reads CASSLTGSTYEQYF. CDR3 nucleotides: TGTGCCAGCAGCTTAACGGGAAGCACCTACGAGCAGTACTTC.

The chain recombines TRBV3-1 (or the pseudogene TRBV3-2) with TRBJ2-7; 10 positions match TRBD2. V was clipped by 7 bases and J by 3 bases; unmatched bases: 9. This CDR3 region has 15 residues. Germline assignment: CDR1 LGHDT and CDR2 YNNKEL (reference sequence). This chain's CDR3 is CASTRTSGAFYEQYF. CDR3 DNA: TGTGCCAGCACCCGGACTAGCGGCGCTTTCTACGAGCAGTACTTC.

V is TRBV11-1 and J is TRBJ1-1; D call uncertain. V was trimmed by 5 bases and J by 5 bases, leaving 6 bases between them. The CDR3 extends over 11 amino acids. From germline, CDR1 is SGHAT and CDR2 FQDESV (reference sequence). The CDR3 bases are TGTGCCAGCAGCCTGAGTACTGAAGCTTTCTTT. It specifies CASSLSTEAFF.

This rearrangement joins TRBV5-5 to TRBJ1-6, with D unclear. The CDR3 runs 14 residues. CDR1 SGHKS and CDR2 YYEKEE come from the germline V gene (reference sequence). Trimming removed 4 bases at V and 8 bases at J, with 13 bases between. In nucleotides, the CDR3 is TGTGCCAGCAGCCTAGGAGACGGCGATTCACCCCTCCACTTT. The encoded protein is CASSLGDGDSPLHF.

This chain joins TRBV5-6 and TRBJ1-6; D perhaps matches TRBD1 (5 bases). Germline CDR1 and CDR2: SGHDT and YYEEEE. V lost 0 bases and J 8 bases, leaving 24 bases between the germline ends. The CDR3 length is 19 residues. The DNA for the CDR3 is TGTGCCAGCAGCTTGGCCAGACAGTCTAGGACGGGGGTTCATTCACCCCTCCACTTT. Its translation is CASSLARQSRTGVHSPLHF.

This clone was seen only once. The CDR3 DNA reads TGTGCCAGCAGATCCAACAGGGTCACTAATGAAAAACTGTTTTTT. It translates to CASRSNRVTNEKLFF. The chain is built from TRBV6-5 and TRBJ1-4, with D perhaps matching TRBD1 (6 bases). The ends were cut back, 6 bases at V and 2 bases at J, with 13 bases in the middle. The germline V gene has CDR1 MNHEY and CDR2 SVGAGI. The CDR3 is made up of 15 amino acids.

The chain carries TRBV30 and TRBJ1-2, with TRBD1 matching 9 bases. Germline lookup yields CDR1 GTSNPN and CDR2 SVGIG (reference sequence). V dropped 4 bases and J dropped 5; count of bases not matched to a gene: 8. This CDR3 comprises 14 residues. CDR3 sequence: CAWNRQGVMYGYTF. The CDR3 coding sequence is TGTGCCTGGAATCGACAGGGGGTAATGTATGGCTACACCTTC.

This chain joins TRBV13 and TRBJ1-1; no reliable D call. Per the germline V gene, CDR1 is PRHDT and CDR2 is FYEKMQ (reference sequence). The CDR3 extends over 12 amino acids. V gave up 0 bases and J gave up 9 bases, with 8 bases separating them. For the CDR3, the DNA is TGTGCCAGCAGCTTAGGCTCGAGGCAAGCTTTCTTT. It is translated as CASSLGSRQAFF.

This sequence joins TRBV27 and TRBJ2-4; 9 bases align to TRBD1. The CDR3 is 15 amino acids. From germline, CDR1 is MNHEY and CDR2 SMNVEV (reference sequence). V lost 4 bases and J lost 9; bases outside the gene matches: 10. The CDR3 region has the DNA TGTGCCAGCAGTTATTCGGGACAGGGCGTGGTCATTCAGTACTTC. This gives the protein CASSYSGQGVVIQYF.